The clone carrying this T cell receptor beta chain was seen only a few times. Its antigen is still unknown. This entry is derived from a study of T cells after yellow fever vaccination. General study results and limits: Contamination of FACS-sorted repertoires by abundant clonotypes from the bulk population could occur.

The CDR3 spans 16 residues. Per germline, CDR1 SEHNR and CDR2 FQNEAQ (reference sequence). The V gene end was trimmed by 1 base and the J gene end by 2 bases; junction bases not matched to a gene: 5. A universal primer site and UMIs were added as TCR cDNA was made by 5'RACE template switching. From the 5' RACE reads, TCRdb called clonotypes with MiXCR, one entry per CDR3 protein. The table has hundreds of thousands of distinct CDR3 sequences, about 17% seen once. The rearrangement joins TRBV7-9 to TRBJ2-3, with 8 nucleotides matching TRBD1. This sample comprised PBMCs, obtained about 5 days after the first yellow fever vaccination. The sequence was obtained from a young man who received the YFV17D yellow fever vaccine. In nucleotides, the CDR3 is TGTGCCAGCAGCTTAGGGGCCAGGGGGCACACAGATACGCAGTATTTT. Protein product: CASSLGARGHTDTQYF.